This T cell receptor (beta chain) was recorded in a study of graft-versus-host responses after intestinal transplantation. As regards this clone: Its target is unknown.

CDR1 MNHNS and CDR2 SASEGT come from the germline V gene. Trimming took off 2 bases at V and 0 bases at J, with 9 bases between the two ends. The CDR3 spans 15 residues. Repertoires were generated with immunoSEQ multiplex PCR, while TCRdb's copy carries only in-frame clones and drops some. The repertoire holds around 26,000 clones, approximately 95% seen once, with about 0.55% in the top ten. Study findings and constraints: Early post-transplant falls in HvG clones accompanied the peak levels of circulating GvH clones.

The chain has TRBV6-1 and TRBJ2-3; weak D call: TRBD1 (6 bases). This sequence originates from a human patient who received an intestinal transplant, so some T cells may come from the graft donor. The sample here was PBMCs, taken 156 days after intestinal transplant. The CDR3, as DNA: TGTGCCAGCAGTGAATCTACAGGGAGCACAGATACGCAGTATTTT. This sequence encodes CASSESTGSTDTQYF.